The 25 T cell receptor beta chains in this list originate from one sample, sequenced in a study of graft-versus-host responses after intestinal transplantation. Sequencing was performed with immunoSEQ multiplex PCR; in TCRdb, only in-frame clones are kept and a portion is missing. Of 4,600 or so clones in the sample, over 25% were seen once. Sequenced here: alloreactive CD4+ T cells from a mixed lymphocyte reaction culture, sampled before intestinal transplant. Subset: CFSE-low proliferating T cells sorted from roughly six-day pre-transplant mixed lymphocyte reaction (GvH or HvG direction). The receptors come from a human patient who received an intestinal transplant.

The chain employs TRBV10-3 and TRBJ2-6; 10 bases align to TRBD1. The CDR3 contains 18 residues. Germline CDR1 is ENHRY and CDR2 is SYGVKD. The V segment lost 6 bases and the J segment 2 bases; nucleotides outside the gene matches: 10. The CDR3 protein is CAISSGGQGKTGANVLTF. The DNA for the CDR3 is TGTGCCATCAGCTCTGGGGGACAGGGGAAGACTGGGGCCAACGTCCTGACTTTC.

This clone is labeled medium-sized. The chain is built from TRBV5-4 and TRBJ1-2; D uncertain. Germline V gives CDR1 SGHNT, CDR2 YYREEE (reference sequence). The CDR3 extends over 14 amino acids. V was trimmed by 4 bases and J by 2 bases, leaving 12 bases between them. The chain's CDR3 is CASSAGRWNYGYTF. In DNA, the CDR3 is TGTGCCAGCAGCGCCGGGAGGTGGAACTATGGCTACACCTTC.

This CDR3 is CASSLGSTGEETQYF. CDR3 nucleotides: TGCGCCAGCAGCTTGGGCTCGACAGGGGAAGAGACCCAGTACTTC. V gene TRBV5-1 combines with J gene TRBJ2-5; 8 positions agree with TRBD1. The germline gives CDR1 SGHRS, CDR2 YFSETQ. The CDR3 spans 15 residues. Trimming removed 0 bases from V and 3 bases from J; junction bases left unmatched: 4.

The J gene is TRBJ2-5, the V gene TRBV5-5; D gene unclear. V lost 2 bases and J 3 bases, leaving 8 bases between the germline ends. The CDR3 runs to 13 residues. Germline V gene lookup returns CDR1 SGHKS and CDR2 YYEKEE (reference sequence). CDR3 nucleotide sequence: TGTGCCAGCAGCTTCGGAGTTAAAGAGACCCAGTACTTC. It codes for CASSFGVKETQYF.

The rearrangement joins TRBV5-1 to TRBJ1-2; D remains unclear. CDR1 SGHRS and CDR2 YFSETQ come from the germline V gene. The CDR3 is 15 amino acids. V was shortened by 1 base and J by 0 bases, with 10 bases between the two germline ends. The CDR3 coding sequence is TGCGCCAGCAGCTTGTTGACCTCCGCTAACTATGGCTACACCTTC. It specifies CASSLLTSANYGYTF.

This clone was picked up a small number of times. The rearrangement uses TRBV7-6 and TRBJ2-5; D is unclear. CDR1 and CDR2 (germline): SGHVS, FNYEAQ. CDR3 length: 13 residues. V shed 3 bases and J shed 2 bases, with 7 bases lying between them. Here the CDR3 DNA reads TGTGCCAGCAGCTTCCCCAGGCAAGAGACCCAGTACTTC. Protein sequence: CASSFPRQETQYF.

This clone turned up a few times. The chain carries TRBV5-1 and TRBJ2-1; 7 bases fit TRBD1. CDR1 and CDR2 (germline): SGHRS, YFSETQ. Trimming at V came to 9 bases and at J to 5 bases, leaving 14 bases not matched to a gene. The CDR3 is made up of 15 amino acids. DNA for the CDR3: TGCGCCACCCAAACCGGGACAGTCTATCACAATGAGCAGTTCTTC. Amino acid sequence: CATQTGTVYHNEQFF.

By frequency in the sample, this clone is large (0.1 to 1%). CDR3 protein: CASSRAGDRSYEQYF. Written as DNA, the CDR3 is TGTGCCAGCAGCCGTGCGGGGGACAGATCCTACGAGCAGTACTTC. The rearrangement joins TRBV6-5 to TRBJ2-7; tentatively, D is TRBD1 or TRBD2 (7 bases each). Germline V gene lookup returns CDR1 MNHEY and CDR2 SVGAGI. Trimming took 6 bases from V and 1 from J, leaving 16 bases between them. The CDR3 contains 15 residues.

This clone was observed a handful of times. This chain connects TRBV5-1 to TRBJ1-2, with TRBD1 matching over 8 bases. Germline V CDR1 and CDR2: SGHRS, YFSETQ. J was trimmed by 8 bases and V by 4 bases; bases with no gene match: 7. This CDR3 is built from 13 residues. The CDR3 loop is CASSIGQGSGYTF. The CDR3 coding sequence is TGCGCCAGCAGCATCGGACAGGGCAGCGGCTACACCTTC.

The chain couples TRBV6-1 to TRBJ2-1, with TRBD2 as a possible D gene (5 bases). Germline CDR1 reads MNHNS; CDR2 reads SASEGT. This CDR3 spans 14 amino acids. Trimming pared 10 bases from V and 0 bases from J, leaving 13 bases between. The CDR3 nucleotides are TGTGCCATCCTGGAGGCAGGCTCCTACAATGAGCAGTTCTTC. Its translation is CAILEAGSYNEQFF.

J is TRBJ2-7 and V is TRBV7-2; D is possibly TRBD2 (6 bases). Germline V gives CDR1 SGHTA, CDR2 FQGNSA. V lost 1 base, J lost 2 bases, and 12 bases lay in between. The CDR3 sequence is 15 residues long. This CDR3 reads CASSLGGAQPYEQYF. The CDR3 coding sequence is TGTGCCAGCAGCTTAGGCGGGGCGCAACCCTACGAGCAGTACTTC.

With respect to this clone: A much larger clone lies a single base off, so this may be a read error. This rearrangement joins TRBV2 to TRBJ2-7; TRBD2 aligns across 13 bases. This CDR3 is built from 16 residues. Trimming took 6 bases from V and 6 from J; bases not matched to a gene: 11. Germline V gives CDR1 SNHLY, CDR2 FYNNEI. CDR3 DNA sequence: TGTGCCAGCAGGCCGGGACTAGCGGGACCCCGCGGCGAGCAGTACTTC. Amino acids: CASRPGLAGPRGEQYF.

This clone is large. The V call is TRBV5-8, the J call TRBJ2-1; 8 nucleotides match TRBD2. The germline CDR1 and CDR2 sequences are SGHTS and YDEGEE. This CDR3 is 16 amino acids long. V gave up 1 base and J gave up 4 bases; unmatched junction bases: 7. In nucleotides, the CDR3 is TGTGCCAGCAGCTTGTATAAGGGGACTAGATACAATGAGCAGTTCTTC. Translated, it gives CASSLYKGTRYNEQFF.

The CDR3 DNA reads TGTGCCAGCAACGCCTGGGACTCTGGGGCCAACGTCCTGACTTTC. It translates to CASNAWDSGANVLTF. The gene calls are TRBV6-6 and TRBJ2-6; D is undetermined. The CDR3 covers 15 residues. CDR1 and CDR2 from the germline V gene are MNHNY and SVGAGI (reference sequence). V was cut by 7 bases and J by 0 bases, with 10 bases left in between.

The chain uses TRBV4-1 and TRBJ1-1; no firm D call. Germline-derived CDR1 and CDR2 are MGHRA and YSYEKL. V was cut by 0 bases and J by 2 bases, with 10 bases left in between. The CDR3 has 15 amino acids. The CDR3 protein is CASSQDENSNTEAFF. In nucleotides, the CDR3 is TGCGCCAGCAGCCAAGATGAGAACAGTAACACTGAAGCTTTCTTT.

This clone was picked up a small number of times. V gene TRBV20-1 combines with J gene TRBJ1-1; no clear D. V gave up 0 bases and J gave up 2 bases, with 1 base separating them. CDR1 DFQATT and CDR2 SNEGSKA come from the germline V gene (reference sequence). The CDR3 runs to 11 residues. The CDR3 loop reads CSARDNTEAFF. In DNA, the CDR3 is TGCAGTGCTAGAGACAACACTGAAGCTTTCTTT.

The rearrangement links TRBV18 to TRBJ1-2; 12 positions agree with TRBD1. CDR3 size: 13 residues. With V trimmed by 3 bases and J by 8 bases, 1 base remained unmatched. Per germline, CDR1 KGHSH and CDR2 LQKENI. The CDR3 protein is CASSPGTGGGYTF. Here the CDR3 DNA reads TGTGCCAGCTCACCCGGGACAGGGGGCGGCTACACCTTC.

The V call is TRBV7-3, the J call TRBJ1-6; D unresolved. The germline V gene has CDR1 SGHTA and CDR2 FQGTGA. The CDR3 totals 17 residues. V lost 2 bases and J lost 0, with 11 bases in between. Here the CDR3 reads CASSLGRRSSYNSPLHF. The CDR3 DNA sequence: TGTGCCAGCAGCTTAGGGAGGAGAAGCTCCTATAATTCACCCCTCCACTTT. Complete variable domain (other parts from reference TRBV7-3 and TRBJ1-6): GAGVSQTPSNKVTEKGKYVELRCDPISGHTALYWYRQSLGQGPEFLIYFQGTGAADDSGLPNDRFFAVRPEGSVSTLKIQRTERGDSAVYLCASSLGRRSSYNSPLHFGNGTRLTVT.

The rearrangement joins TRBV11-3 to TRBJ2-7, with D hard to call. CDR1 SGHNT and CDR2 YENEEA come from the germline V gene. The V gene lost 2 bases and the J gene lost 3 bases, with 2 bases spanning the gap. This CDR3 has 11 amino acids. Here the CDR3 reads CASSLIYEQYF. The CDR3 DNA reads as TGTGCCAGCAGCTTAATCTACGAGCAGTACTTC.

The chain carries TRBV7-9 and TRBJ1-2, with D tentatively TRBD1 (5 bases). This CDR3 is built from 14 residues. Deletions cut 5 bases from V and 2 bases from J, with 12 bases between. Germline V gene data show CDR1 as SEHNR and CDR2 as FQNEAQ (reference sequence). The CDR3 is CASSPSPGNYGYTF. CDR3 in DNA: TGTGCCAGCAGCCCCTCGCCAGGGAACTATGGCTACACCTTC.

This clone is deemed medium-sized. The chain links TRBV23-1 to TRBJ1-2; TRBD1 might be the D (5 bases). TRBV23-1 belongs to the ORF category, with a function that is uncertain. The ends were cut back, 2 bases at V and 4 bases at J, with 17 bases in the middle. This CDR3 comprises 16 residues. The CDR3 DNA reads TGCGCCAGCAGTCAACCCGCGTTCGAGGGACGCTATGGCTACACCTTC. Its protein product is CASSQPAFEGRYGYTF.

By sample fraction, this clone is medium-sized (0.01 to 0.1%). CDR3 coding DNA: TGTGCCAGTAGTATAGACAGGGGTGGCGAAAAACTGTTTTTT. Its translation: CASSIDRGGEKLFF. The rearrangement links TRBV19 to TRBJ1-4; weak D call: TRBD1 (6 bases). The V gene's germline CDR1 is LNHDA and CDR2 SQIVND (reference sequence). The CDR3 totals 14 residues. Trimming stripped 0 bases from V and 8 bases from J, with 10 bases between.

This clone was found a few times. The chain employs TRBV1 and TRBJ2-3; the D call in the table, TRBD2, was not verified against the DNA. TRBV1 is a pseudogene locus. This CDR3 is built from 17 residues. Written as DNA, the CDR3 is TGCACCAGCAGCCAACCCGGACTAGCGGGGTTTTCAGATACGCAGTATTTT. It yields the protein CTSSQPGLAGFSDTQYF.

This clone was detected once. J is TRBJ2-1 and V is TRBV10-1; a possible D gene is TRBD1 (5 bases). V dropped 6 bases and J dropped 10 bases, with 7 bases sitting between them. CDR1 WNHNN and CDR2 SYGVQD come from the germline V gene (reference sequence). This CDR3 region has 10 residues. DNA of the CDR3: TGCGCCAGCAGACAGGTGGAGCAGTTCTTC. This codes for CASRQVEQFF.

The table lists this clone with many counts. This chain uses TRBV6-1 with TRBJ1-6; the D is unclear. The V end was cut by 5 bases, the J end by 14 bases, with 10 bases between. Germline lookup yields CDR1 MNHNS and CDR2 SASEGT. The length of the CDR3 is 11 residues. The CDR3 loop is CASSYVGSLHF. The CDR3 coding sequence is TGTGCCAGCAGTTACGTGGGGTCCCTCCACTTT.